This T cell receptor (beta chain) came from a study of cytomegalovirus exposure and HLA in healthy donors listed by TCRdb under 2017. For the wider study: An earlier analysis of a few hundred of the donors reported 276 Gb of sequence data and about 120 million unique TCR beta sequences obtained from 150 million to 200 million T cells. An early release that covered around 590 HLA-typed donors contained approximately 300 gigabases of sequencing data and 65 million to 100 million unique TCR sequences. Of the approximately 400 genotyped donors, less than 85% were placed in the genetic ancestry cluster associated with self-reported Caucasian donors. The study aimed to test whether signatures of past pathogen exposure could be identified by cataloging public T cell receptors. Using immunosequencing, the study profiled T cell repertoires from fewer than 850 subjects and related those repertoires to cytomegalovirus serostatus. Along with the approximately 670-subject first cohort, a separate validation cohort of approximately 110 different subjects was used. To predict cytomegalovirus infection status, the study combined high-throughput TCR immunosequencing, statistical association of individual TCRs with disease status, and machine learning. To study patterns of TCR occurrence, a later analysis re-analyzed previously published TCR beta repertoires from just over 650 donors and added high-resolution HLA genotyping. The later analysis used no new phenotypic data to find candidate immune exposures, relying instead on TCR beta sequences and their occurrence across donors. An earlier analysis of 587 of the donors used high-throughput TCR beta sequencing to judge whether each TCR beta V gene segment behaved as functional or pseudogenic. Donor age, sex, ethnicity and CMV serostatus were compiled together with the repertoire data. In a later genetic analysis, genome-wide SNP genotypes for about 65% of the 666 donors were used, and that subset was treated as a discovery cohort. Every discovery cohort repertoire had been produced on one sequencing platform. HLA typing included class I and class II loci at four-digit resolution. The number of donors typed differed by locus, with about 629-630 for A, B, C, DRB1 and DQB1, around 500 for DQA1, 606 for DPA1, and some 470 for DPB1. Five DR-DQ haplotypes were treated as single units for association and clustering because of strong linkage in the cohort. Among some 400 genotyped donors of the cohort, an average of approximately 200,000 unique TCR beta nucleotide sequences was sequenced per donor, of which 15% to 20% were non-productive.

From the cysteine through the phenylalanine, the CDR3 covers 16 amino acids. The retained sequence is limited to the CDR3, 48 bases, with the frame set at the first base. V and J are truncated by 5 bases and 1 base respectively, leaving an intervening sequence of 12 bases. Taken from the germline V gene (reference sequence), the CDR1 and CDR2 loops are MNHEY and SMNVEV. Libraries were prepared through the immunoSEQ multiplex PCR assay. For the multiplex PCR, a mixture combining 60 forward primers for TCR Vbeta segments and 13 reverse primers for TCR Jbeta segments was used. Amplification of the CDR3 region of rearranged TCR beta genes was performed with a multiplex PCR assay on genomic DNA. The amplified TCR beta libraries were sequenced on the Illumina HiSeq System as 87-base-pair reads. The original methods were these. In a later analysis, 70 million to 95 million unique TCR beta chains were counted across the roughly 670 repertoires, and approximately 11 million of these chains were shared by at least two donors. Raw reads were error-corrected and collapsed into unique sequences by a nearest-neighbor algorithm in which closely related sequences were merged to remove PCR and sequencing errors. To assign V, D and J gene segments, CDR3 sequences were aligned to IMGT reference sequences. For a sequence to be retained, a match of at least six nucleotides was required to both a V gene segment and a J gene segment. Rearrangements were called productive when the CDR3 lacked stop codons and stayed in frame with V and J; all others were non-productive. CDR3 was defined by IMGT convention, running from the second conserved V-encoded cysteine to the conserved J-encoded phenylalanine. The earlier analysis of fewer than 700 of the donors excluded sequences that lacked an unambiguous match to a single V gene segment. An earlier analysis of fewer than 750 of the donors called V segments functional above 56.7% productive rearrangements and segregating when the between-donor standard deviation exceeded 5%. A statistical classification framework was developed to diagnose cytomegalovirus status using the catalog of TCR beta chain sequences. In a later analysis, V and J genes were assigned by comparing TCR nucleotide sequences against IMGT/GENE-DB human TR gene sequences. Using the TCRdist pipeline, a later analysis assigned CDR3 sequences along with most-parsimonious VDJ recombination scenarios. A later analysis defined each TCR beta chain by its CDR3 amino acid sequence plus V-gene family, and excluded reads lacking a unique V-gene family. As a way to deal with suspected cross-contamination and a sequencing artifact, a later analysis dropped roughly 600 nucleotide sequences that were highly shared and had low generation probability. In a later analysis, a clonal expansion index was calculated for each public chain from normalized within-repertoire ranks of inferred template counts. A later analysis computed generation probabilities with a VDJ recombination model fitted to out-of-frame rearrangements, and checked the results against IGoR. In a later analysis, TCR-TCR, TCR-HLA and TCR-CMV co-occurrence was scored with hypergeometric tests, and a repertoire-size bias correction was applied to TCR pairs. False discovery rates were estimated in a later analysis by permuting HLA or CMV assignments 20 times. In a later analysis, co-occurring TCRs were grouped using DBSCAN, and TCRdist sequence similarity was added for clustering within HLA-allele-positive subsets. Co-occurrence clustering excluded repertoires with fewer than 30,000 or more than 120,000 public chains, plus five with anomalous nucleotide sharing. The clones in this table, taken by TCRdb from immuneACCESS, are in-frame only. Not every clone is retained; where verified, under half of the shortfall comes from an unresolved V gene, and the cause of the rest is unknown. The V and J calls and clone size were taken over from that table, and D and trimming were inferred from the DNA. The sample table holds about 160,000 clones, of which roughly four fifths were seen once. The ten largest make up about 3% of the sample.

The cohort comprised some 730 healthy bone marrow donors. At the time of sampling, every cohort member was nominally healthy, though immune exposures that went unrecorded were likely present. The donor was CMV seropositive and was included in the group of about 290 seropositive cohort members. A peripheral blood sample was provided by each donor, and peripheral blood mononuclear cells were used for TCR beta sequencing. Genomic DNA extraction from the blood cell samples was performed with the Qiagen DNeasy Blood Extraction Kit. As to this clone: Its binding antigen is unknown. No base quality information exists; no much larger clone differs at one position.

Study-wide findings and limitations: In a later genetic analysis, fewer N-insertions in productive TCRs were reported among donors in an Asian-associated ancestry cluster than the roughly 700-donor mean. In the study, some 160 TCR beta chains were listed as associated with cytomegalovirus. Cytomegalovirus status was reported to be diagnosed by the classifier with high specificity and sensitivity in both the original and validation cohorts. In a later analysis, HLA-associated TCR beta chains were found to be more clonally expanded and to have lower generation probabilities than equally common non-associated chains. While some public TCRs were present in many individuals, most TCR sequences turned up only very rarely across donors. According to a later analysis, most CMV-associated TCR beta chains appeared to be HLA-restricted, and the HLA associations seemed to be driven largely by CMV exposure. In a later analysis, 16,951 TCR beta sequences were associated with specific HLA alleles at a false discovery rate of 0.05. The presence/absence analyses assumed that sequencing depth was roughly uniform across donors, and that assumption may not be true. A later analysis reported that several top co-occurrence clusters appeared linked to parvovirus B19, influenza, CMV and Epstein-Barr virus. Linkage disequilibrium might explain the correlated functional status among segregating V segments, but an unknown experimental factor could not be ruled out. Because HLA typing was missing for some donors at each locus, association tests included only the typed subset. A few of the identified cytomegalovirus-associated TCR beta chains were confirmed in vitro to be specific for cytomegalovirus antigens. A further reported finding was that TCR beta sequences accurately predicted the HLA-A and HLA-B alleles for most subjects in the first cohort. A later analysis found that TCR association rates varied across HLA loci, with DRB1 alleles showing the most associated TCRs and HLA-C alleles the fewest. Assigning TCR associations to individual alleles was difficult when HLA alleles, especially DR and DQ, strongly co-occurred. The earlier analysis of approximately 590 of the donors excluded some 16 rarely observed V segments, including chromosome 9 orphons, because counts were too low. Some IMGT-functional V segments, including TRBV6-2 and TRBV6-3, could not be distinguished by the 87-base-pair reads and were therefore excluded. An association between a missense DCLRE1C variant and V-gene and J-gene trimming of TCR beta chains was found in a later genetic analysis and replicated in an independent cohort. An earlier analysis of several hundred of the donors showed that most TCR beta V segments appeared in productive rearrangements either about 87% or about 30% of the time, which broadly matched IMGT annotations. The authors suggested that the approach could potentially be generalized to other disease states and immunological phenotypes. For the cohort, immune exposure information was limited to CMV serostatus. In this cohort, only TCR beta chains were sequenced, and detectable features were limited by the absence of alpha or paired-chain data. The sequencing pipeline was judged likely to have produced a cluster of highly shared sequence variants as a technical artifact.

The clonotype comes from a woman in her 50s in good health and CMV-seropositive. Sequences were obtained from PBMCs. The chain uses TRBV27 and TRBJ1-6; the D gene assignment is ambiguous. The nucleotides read TGTGCCAGCAGTCCGAGCCAGGAATCCTATAATTCACCCCTCCACTTT. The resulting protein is CASSPSQESYNSPLHF.